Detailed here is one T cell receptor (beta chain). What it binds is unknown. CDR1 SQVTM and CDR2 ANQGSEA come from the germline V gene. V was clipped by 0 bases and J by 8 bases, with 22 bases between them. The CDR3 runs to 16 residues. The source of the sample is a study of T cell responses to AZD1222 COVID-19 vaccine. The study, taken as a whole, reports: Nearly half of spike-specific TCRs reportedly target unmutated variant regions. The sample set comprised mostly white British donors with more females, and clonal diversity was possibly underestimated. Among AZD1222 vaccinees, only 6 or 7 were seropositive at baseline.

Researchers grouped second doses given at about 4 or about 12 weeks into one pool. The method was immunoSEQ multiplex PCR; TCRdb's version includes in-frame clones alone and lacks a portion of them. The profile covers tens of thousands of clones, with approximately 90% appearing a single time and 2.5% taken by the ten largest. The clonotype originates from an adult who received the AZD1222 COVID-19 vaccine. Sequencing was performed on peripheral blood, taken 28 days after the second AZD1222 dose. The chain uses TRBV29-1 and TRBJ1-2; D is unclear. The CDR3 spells CSVEEVEHSKLGGYTF. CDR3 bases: TGCAGCGTTGAAGAAGTTGAGCACTCTAAACTCGGGGGCTACACCTTC.